This is a list of T cell receptor beta chains from one sample in a study of blood T cell repertoires in COVID-19. Some clones are missing from TCRdb's copy, which holds only in-frame ones; the method was immunoSEQ multiplex PCR. This sample has about 140,000 clones, with 80% to 85% found just once. The sequencing input was peripheral blood. The source is a woman in her sixties or seventies with acute or convalescent COVID-19. The CDR3 runs from the conserved cysteine through the conserved F or W. The order of the fields is clone size, D gene, V gene, J gene, CDR3 protein, CDR3 DNA. D genes are given only for firm matches. For some rows the clone size is stated as once, few or many, or as a class when expanded; others skip it.

clone_size: .
d_call: .
v_call: TRBV12-3/TRBV12-4
j_call: TRBJ1-2
cdr3_aa: CASSLTAVDGYTF
cdr3_nt: TGTGCCAGCAGTTTAACAGCGGTGGATGGCTACACCTTC

clone_size: few
d_call: .
v_call: TRBV12-3/TRBV12-4
j_call: TRBJ1-1
cdr3_aa: CASRAGTEAFF
cdr3_nt: TGTGCCAGCAGGGCCGGGACAGAAGCTTTCTTT

clone_size: .
d_call: TRBD2
v_call: TRBV19
j_call: TRBJ2-4
cdr3_aa: CASSIYGRAGDIQYF
cdr3_nt: TGTGCCAGTAGTATATACGGGAGGGCCGGGGACATTCAGTACTTC

clone_size: .
d_call: TRBD2
v_call: TRBV2
j_call: TRBJ2-3
cdr3_aa: CARGSGTRPDTQYF
cdr3_nt: TGTGCCAGGGGTAGCGGGACACGGCCAGATACGCAGTATTTT

clone_size: .
d_call: .
v_call: TRBV5-1
j_call: TRBJ2-1
cdr3_aa: CASSLGGSLAYNEQFF
cdr3_nt: TGCGCCAGCAGCTTGGGTGGGAGCCTCGCCTACAATGAGCAGTTCTTC

clone_size: .
d_call: TRBD1
v_call: TRBV6-6
j_call: TRBJ1-3
cdr3_aa: CASRTQGGPGNTIYF
cdr3_nt: TGTGCCAGCAGAACTCAGGGGGGACCTGGAAACACCATATATTTT

clone_size: .
d_call: .
v_call: TRBV30
j_call: TRBJ2-3
cdr3_aa: CAWTQGSTDTQYF
cdr3_nt: TGTGCCTGGACTCAGGGTAGCACAGATACGCAGTATTTT

clone_size: many
d_call: .
v_call: TRBV9
j_call: TRBJ1-5
cdr3_aa: CASSVATAGGRGDQPQHF
cdr3_nt: TGTGCCAGCAGCGTAGCTACTGCGGGTGGACGGGGGGATCAGCCCCAGCATTTT

clone_size: .
d_call: .
v_call: TRBV27
j_call: TRBJ2-1
cdr3_aa: CASSLGPTPNEQFF
cdr3_nt: TGTGCCAGCAGTTTAGGCCCAACCCCCAATGAGCAGTTCTTC

clone_size: few
d_call: TRBD2
v_call: TRBV11-3
j_call: TRBJ2-1
cdr3_aa: CASISPGGNEQFF
cdr3_nt: TGTGCCAGCATTTCCCCGGGGGGGAATGAGCAGTTCTTC

clone_size: .
d_call: .
v_call: TRBV5-4
j_call: TRBJ1-3
cdr3_aa: CASSRDSFSGNTIYF
cdr3_nt: TGTGCCAGCAGCCGGGACTCATTCTCTGGAAACACCATATATTTT

clone_size: .
d_call: TRBD2
v_call: TRBV19
j_call: TRBJ2-3
cdr3_aa: CASSQGLAGATDTQYF
cdr3_nt: TGTGCCAGTAGTCAGGGACTAGCGGGAGCCACAGATACGCAGTATTTT

clone_size: few
d_call: TRBD1
v_call: TRBV7-2
j_call: TRBJ2-7
cdr3_aa: CASSPRQGGGNEQYF
cdr3_nt: TGTGCCAGCAGCCCGCGACAGGGGGGTGGAAACGAGCAGTACTTC

clone_size: .
d_call: .
v_call: TRBV30
j_call: TRBJ2-7
cdr3_aa: CAWSVQYEQYF
cdr3_nt: TGTGCCTGGAGTGTACAGTACGAGCAGTACTTC

clone_size: .
d_call: .
v_call: TRBV25-1
j_call: TRBJ1-1
cdr3_aa: CASSVRGRDTEAFF
cdr3_nt: TGTGCCAGCAGTGTCCGGGGAAGAGACACTGAAGCTTTCTTT

clone_size: .
d_call: .
v_call: TRBV6-4
j_call: TRBJ1-1
cdr3_aa: CASSARTDFMNTEAFF
cdr3_nt: TGTGCCAGCAGTGCCAGGACAGACTTTATGAACACTGAAGCTTTCTTT

clone_size: once
d_call: TRBD2
v_call: TRBV27
j_call: TRBJ2-7
cdr3_aa: CASSLLGGRAYEQYF
cdr3_nt: TGTGCCAGCAGTTTATTGGGGGGGAGGGCCTACGAGCAGTACTTC

clone_size: .
d_call: .
v_call: TRBV9
j_call: TRBJ1-3
cdr3_aa: CASSPQPGFGNTIYF
cdr3_nt: TGTGCCAGCAGCCCCCAACCGGGATTTGGAAACACCATATATTTT

clone_size: .
d_call: TRBD1
v_call: TRBV24-1
j_call: TRBJ2-3
cdr3_aa: CATSEPTGGSTDTQYF
cdr3_nt: TGTGCCACCAGTGAGCCGACAGGGGGAAGCACAGATACGCAGTATTTT

clone_size: .
d_call: .
v_call: TRBV5-4
j_call: TRBJ2-6
cdr3_aa: CASTRPGEGSGANVLTF
cdr3_nt: TGTGCCAGCACCCGACCCGGAGAAGGCTCTGGGGCCAACGTCCTGACTTTC

clone_size: .
d_call: .
v_call: TRBV5-4
j_call: TRBJ1-6
cdr3_aa: CASSPRGWDNSPLHF
cdr3_nt: TGTGCCAGCAGCCCCAGGGGTTGGGATAATTCACCCCTCCACTTT

clone_size: .
d_call: .
v_call: TRBV6-5
j_call: TRBJ1-1
cdr3_aa: CASSYSGGGLNTEAFF
cdr3_nt: TGTGCCAGCAGTTACTCAGGCGGGGGCCTGAACACTGAAGCTTTCTTT

clone_size: few
d_call: TRBD1
v_call: TRBV2
j_call: TRBJ1-1
cdr3_aa: CASGQGRRTEAFF
cdr3_nt: TGTGCCAGCGGACAGGGAAGGAGAACTGAAGCTTTCTTT

clone_size: .
d_call: .
v_call: TRBV18
j_call: TRBJ1-2
cdr3_aa: CASSPGRGRHGYTF
cdr3_nt: TGTGCCAGCTCACCAGGCAGGGGACGGCATGGCTACACCTTC

clone_size: once
d_call: TRBD1
v_call: TRBV29-1
j_call: TRBJ1-2
cdr3_aa: CSDYTGARGYTF
cdr3_nt: TGCAGCGACTATACAGGGGCCCGCGGCTACACCTTC

clone_size: .
d_call: .
v_call: TRBV30
j_call: TRBJ1-6
cdr3_aa: CAWSVLNSYNSPLHF
cdr3_nt: TGTGCCTGGAGTGTACTAAACTCCTATAATTCACCCCTCCACTTT

clone_size: .
d_call: .
v_call: TRBV7-3
j_call: TRBJ1-2
cdr3_aa: CASSPDNSNYGYTF
cdr3_nt: TGTGCCAGCAGCCCGGACAATTCTAACTATGGCTACACCTTC

clone_size: .
d_call: TRBD2
v_call: TRBV28
j_call: TRBJ2-7
cdr3_aa: CASSIGLAGPYEQYF
cdr3_nt: TGTGCCAGCAGTATAGGACTAGCGGGACCCTACGAGCAGTACTTC

clone_size: once
d_call: .
v_call: TRBV7-6
j_call: TRBJ2-2
cdr3_aa: CASSLALTGELFF
cdr3_nt: TGTGCCAGCAGCTTAGCCTTAACCGGGGAGCTGTTTTTT

clone_size: .
d_call: .
v_call: TRBV7-9
j_call: TRBJ1-1
cdr3_aa: CASSLAEGWGTEAFF
cdr3_nt: TGTGCCAGCAGCTTAGCGGAGGGGTGGGGCACTGAAGCTTTCTTT

clone_size: .
d_call: TRBD1
v_call: TRBV6-1
j_call: TRBJ2-7
cdr3_aa: CASSAGTGSLYYEQYF
cdr3_nt: TGTGCCAGCAGTGCAGGGACAGGGAGTCTCTACTACGAGCAGTACTTC

clone_size: .
d_call: .
v_call: TRBV21-1
j_call: TRBJ1-5
cdr3_aa: CASSNVGGSNQPQHF
cdr3_nt: TGTGCCAGCAGCAACGTCGGGGGAAGCAATCAGCCCCAGCATTTT

clone_size: many
d_call: TRBD1
v_call: TRBV6-5
j_call: TRBJ2-7
cdr3_aa: CASSYDRVKQYF
cdr3_nt: TGTGCCAGCAGTTATGACAGGGTAAAGCAGTACTTC

clone_size: .
d_call: TRBD1
v_call: TRBV9
j_call: TRBJ1-1
cdr3_aa: CASSVRDRGRTEAFF
cdr3_nt: TGTGCCAGCAGCGTTCGGGACAGGGGAAGGACTGAAGCTTTCTTT

clone_size: once
d_call: TRBD1
v_call: TRBV7-2
j_call: TRBJ1-2
cdr3_aa: CASSSQTGANYGYTF
cdr3_nt: TGTGCCAGCAGCAGTCAAACAGGGGCCAACTATGGCTACACCTTC

clone_size: .
d_call: .
v_call: TRBV30
j_call: TRBJ2-5
cdr3_aa: CAWSVSRVRETQYF
cdr3_nt: TGTGCCTGGAGTGTATCGCGAGTTCGGGAGACCCAGTACTTC

clone_size: .
d_call: TRBD1
v_call: TRBV6-1
j_call: TRBJ1-1
cdr3_aa: CASSENRQGSAFF
cdr3_nt: TGTGCCAGCAGTGAAAACAGACAGGGTTCAGCTTTCTTT

clone_size: .
d_call: .
v_call: TRBV28
j_call: TRBJ2-6
cdr3_aa: CASSLGNPGANVLTF
cdr3_nt: TGTGCCAGCAGTTTAGGCAACCCTGGGGCCAACGTCCTGACTTTC

clone_size: .
d_call: .
v_call: TRBV28
j_call: TRBJ2-3
cdr3_aa: CASIKPGGDTQYF
cdr3_nt: TGTGCCAGCATCAAGCCAGGGGGGGATACGCAGTATTTT

clone_size: few
d_call: TRBD1
v_call: TRBV3-1/TRBV3-2
j_call: TRBJ2-3
cdr3_aa: CASSPPVQGATQYF
cdr3_nt: TGTGCCAGCAGCCCCCCCGTTCAGGGGGCTACGCAGTATTTT

clone_size: .
d_call: .
v_call: TRBV5-1
j_call: TRBJ1-4
cdr3_aa: CASSSLGGNEKLFF
cdr3_nt: TGCGCCAGCAGCTCACTAGGCGGCAATGAAAAACTGTTTTTT

clone_size: .
d_call: .
v_call: TRBV7-9
j_call: TRBJ1-2
cdr3_aa: CASSSSYGYTF
cdr3_nt: TGTGCCAGCAGCTCGAGTTATGGCTACACCTTC